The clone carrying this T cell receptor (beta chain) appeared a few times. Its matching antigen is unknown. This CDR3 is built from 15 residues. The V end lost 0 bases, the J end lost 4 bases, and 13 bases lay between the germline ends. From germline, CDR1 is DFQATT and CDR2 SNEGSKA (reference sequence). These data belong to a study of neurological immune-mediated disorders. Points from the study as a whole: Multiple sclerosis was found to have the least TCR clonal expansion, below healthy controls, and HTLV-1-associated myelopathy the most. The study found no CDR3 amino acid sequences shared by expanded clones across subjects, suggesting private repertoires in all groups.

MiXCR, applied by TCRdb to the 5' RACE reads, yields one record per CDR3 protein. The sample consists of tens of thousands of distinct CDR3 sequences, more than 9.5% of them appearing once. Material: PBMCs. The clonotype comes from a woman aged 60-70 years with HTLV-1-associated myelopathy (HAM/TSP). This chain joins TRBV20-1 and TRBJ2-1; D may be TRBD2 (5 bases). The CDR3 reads CSARDPFRGYNEQFF. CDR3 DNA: TGCAGTGCTAGAGATCCCTTCCGGGGATACAATGAGCAGTTCTTC.